This T cell receptor (beta chain) is from a study of shared clonotypes between healthy human individuals. The study drew its donors from healthy HIV-negative adults without recent acute infections or vaccinations. The CDR3 has 12 residues. Germline loops: CDR1 GTSNPN, CDR2 SVGIG (reference sequence). The assay was immunoSEQ multiplex PCR, and TCRdb's table has in-frame clones only and misses some. Of about 490,000 clones listed, 76% are singletons. This clonotype originated in a woman aged 40 to 50 in good health. Some clones in this sample may be carry-over from other donors' samples. The rearrangement joins TRBV30 to TRBJ2-3, with 11 bases lining up with TRBD2. Sequences were obtained from PBMCs. CDR3 nucleotides: TGTGCACTAGCGGGAGTCACAGATACGCAGTATTTT. This encodes CALAGVTDTQYF.